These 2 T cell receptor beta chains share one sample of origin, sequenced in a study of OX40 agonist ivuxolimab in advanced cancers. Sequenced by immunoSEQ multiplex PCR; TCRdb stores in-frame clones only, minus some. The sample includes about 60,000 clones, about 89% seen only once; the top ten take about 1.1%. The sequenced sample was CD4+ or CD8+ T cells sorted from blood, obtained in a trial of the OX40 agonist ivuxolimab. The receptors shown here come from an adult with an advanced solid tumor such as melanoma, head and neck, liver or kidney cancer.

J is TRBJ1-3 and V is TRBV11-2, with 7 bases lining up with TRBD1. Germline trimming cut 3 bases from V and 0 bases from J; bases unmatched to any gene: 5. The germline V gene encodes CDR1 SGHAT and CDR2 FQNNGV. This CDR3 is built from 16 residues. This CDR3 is CASSLTGTLSGNTIYF. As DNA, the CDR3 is TGTGCCAGCAGCTTGACAGGGACCCTCTCTGGAAACACCATATATTTT.

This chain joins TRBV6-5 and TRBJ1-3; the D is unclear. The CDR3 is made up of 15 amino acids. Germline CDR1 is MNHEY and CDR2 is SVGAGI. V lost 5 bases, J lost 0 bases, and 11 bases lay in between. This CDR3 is CASSLTSNSGNTIYF. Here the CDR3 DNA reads TGTGCCAGCAGTCTTACTAGTAACTCTGGAAACACCATATATTTT.